These 14 T cell receptor beta chains share one sample of origin, sequenced in a study of OX40 agonist ivuxolimab in advanced cancers. Method: immunoSEQ multiplex PCR; TCRdb's copy keeps in-frame clones and lacks some. Of under 85,000 clones in the sample, 85% were seen once. The sequenced sample was CD4+ or CD8+ T cells sorted from blood, obtained in a trial of the OX40 agonist ivuxolimab. These receptors were taken from an adult with an advanced solid tumor such as melanoma, head and neck, liver or kidney cancer.

The gene calls are TRBV7-2 and TRBJ2-5; 11 nucleotides align to TRBD2. The last part of the DNA fits TRBJ2-7 better; the J call may be wrong. The CDR3 has 15 residues. CDR1 is SGHTA and CDR2 is FQGNSA in the germline V gene. The CDR3 region is CASSIGTSGSYEQYF. CDR3 DNA sequence: TGTGCCAGCAGCATCGGGACTAGCGGCTCCTACGAGCAGTACTTC.

This clone is a singleton in its sample. The V gene is TRBV6-5, the J gene TRBJ2-7; a possible D gene is TRBD2 (6 bases). The CDR3 contains 14 residues. CDR1 is MNHEY and CDR2 is SVGAGI in the germline V gene. V was clipped by 2 bases and J by 2 bases, with 10 bases between them. CDR3 bases: TGTGCCAGCAGTTACGGGGGAGGCCCCTACGAGCAGTACTTC. This sequence encodes CASSYGGGPYEQYF.

CDR3 region: CASSYSTDTQYF. In nucleotides, the CDR3 is TGTGCCAGCAGTTACAGCACAGATACGCAGTATTTT. The chain links TRBV2 to TRBJ2-3; D is uncertain. The CDR3 is 12 amino acids. V was pared by 5 bases and J by 0 bases, with 3 bases between. Germline V gene lookup returns CDR1 SNHLY and CDR2 FYNNEI.

The chain is built from TRBV5-4 and TRBJ2-3; D unclear. The CDR3 is made up of 14 amino acids. CDR1 is SGHNT and CDR2 is YYREEE in the germline V gene (reference sequence). Deletions cut 4 bases from V and 1 base from J, with 10 bases between. This CDR3 reads CASSPVGGTDTQYF. DNA of the CDR3: TGTGCCAGCAGCCCAGTTGGGGGCACAGATACGCAGTATTTT.

This chain joins TRBV7-8 and TRBJ2-5; D is unresolved. V lost 2 bases to trimming and J lost 5 bases, with 9 bases between them. The CDR3 spans 13 residues. Germline loops: CDR1 SGHVS, CDR2 FQNEAQ. CDR3 residues: CASSLTRVETQYF. As DNA, the CDR3 is TGTGCCAGCAGCTTAACACGGGTTGAGACCCAGTACTTC. The full variable domain, in which reference TRBV7-8 and TRBJ2-5 provide the parts outside the CDR3, is GAGVSQSPRYKVAKRGQDVALRCDPISGHVSLFWYQQALGQGPEFLTYFQNEAQLDKSGLPSDRFFAERPEGSVSTLKIQRTQQEDSAVYLCASSLTRVETQYFGPGTRLLVL.

DNA of the CDR3: TGCGCCAGCAGCCCCCAGAATGGCCGTCTCGGGGAGCTGTTTTTT. Encoded protein: CASSPQNGRLGELFF. The V call is TRBV5-1, the J call TRBJ2-2, with D unclear. CDR1 SGHRS and CDR2 YFSETQ come from the germline V gene. The germline V and J ends were trimmed by 4 bases and 7 bases, with 17 bases remaining between them. The CDR3 is 15 residues long.

This chain links TRBV30 with TRBJ2-7, with D maybe TRBD2 (6 bases). Per germline, CDR1 GTSNPN and CDR2 SVGIG (reference sequence). The V gene lost 3 bases and the J gene lost 2 bases, with 14 bases spanning the gap. This CDR3 comprises 14 residues. CDR3 sequence (DNA): TGTGCCTGGAGGGCAGAGGGAGGCACCTACGAGCAGTACTTC. It is translated as CAWRAEGGTYEQYF.

This chain uses TRBV29-1 with TRBJ2-3; D is possibly TRBD2 (5 bases). Trimming pared 8 bases from V and 0 bases from J, leaving 18 bases between. Germline CDR1 SQVTM, CDR2 ANQGSEA. This CDR3 has 15 amino acids. CDR3 residues: CSTRAGKGSTDTQYF. Here the CDR3 DNA reads TGCAGCACTCGGGCCGGGAAAGGGAGCACAGATACGCAGTATTTT.

V and J are TRBV15 and TRBJ1-1; a weak D match, TRBD1 (6 bases). The length of the CDR3 is 14 residues. The ends were cut back, 0 bases at V and 6 bases at J, with 11 bases in the middle. The germline V gene has CDR1 LNHNV and CDR2 YYDKDF (reference sequence). CDR3 sequence: CATSRDQEGAEAFF. CDR3 DNA: TGTGCCACCAGCAGAGATCAGGAGGGGGCTGAAGCTTTCTTT.

The CDR3 nucleotides are TGCGCCAGCAGCTTGGCGGCAGGGTCCGATCAGCCCCAGCATTTT. It yields the protein CASSLAAGSDQPQHF. This chain joins TRBV5-1 and TRBJ1-5, with D possibly being TRBD1 (5 bases). Germline V gene lookup returns CDR1 SGHRS and CDR2 YFSETQ. The CDR3 totals 15 residues. The germline V and J ends were trimmed by 0 bases and 5 bases, with 12 bases remaining between them.

The rearrangement joins TRBV4-3 to TRBJ2-5; 8 nucleotides align to TRBD2. Germline assignment: CDR1 LGHNA and CDR2 YSLEER. Trimming at V came to 1 base and at J to 4 bases, leaving 5 bases not matched to a gene. This CDR3 comprises 15 residues. CDR3 loop: CASSQGDGGGETQYF. Written as DNA, the CDR3 is TGCGCCAGCAGCCAAGGTGACGGGGGGGGAGAGACCCAGTACTTC.

This clone was counted only a few times. This chain joins TRBV4-3 and TRBJ2-2, with D perhaps matching TRBD1 or TRBD2 (6 bases each). The CDR3 has 17 amino acids. V was pared by 0 bases and J by 0 bases, with 11 bases between. The germline CDR1 and CDR2 sequences are LGHNA and YSLEER. The CDR3 DNA is TGCGCCAGCAGCCAAGATGCGAGGGGGGCGAACACCGGGGAGCTGTTTTTT. Protein product: CASSQDARGANTGELFF.

This chain connects TRBV9 to TRBJ1-2, with D unclear. Germline V lookup: CDR1 SGDLS, CDR2 YYNGEE. Trimming cost V 4 bases and J 2 bases, with 15 bases left between them. The CDR3 extends over 15 amino acids. CDR3 bases: TGTGCCAGCAGCTCTCCCGGGTCAGCAAACTATGGCTACACCTTC. Protein product: CASSSPGSANYGYTF.

This clone was seen only once. CDR3 DNA sequence: TGTGCCAGCAGCTTGGGCGGACTAGCGGGAGGGTTCGAGCAGTACTTC. It codes for CASSLGGLAGGFEQYF. This chain joins TRBV5-6 and TRBJ2-7, with 15 bases matching TRBD2. The V segment lost 0 bases and the J segment 6 bases; nucleotides outside the gene matches: 4. The CDR3 contains 16 residues. Germline V gene sequence: CDR1 SGHDT, CDR2 YYEEEE. The whole variable domain, remainder taken from reference TRBV5-6 and TRBJ2-7, is DAGVTQSPTHLIKTRGQQVTLRCSPKSGHDTVSWYQQALGQGPQFIFQYYEEEERQRGNFPDRFSGHQFPNYSSELNVNALLLGDSALYLCASSLGGLAGGFEQYFGPGTRLTVT.